This T cell receptor beta chain was recovered during a study of shared clonotypes between healthy human individuals. Overall study results and limits: A generally larger estimated richness was seen in naive subsets than in memory subsets.

Germline lookup yields CDR1 LGHNA and CDR2 YSLEER. This CDR3 is 15 amino acids long. V lost 4 bases and J lost 4; bases outside the gene matches: 9. Deep-level settings were used for running the assay. Several immunoSEQ plates held equal portions of the genomic DNA taken from each subset. Measured with immunoSEQ multiplex PCR; TCRdb has only the in-frame clones, and not every one. The repertoire consists of approximately 1.9 million clones, with around 95% occurring once and the leading ten covering around 1.8%. Naive CD8 cells comprised CD45RO-negative, CCR7-positively selected cells, excluding terminally differentiated effector memory CD45RA+ cells. Recent vaccinations or acute infections were absent in the healthy HIV-negative adult donors. With respect to this clone: Its antigen is not known.

The sequencing sample was made of naive CD8+ T cells from PBMCs. The rearrangement joins TRBV4-3 to TRBJ1-2; TRBD1 matches 7 bases. The clonotype comes from a man aged 18 to 29 in good health. Some clones in this sample may be carry-over from other donors' samples. The CDR3 sequence is CASSPMRQGPYGYTF. Written as DNA, the CDR3 is TGCGCCAGCAGCCCCATGCGACAGGGTCCCTATGGCTACACCTTC.